The clone carrying this TCR beta chain showed up just once. Its antigen is not identified. Sequencing used immunoSEQ multiplex PCR; TCRdb keeps in-frame clones, though not all of them. In the table there are some 130,000 clones, more than 90% of which are singletons. The record originates from a study of T cell responses to AZD1222 COVID-19 vaccine. Study in general: Some second doses came at about 4 weeks and others at about 12 weeks; these were pooled. Findings and limits, study-wide: Vaccination with two AZD1222 doses was followed by a rise in Spike-specific TCR breadth and depth. Among the donors, most were white British and more were female, and clonal diversity was possibly underestimated. No day 14 peak samples; only post-peak repertoires were characterized.

Germline V gives CDR1 SGHAT, CDR2 FQDESV (reference sequence). Trimming left V 1 base short and J 5 bases short, with 14 bases between. This CDR3 has 15 amino acids. This clonotype originated in an adult in good health. This rearrangement joins TRBV11-1 to TRBJ2-5, with D possibly matching TRBD1 (6 bases). The specimen was peripheral blood, collected on day 0 of AZD1222 vaccination. CDR3 in DNA: TGTGCCAGCAGCTTAGTGGGGGCGGCTGTGGAGACCCAGTACTTC. It translates to CASSLVGAAVETQYF.